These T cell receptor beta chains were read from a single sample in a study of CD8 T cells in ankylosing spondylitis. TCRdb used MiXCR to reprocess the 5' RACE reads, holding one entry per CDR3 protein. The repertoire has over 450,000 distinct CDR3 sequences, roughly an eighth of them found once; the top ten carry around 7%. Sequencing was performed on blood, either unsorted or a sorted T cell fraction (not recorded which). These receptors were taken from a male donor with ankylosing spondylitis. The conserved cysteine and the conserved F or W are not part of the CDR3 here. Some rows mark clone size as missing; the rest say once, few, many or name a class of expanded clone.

CDR3 protein: ASSLWGQGYSGANVLT
clone size: few
CDR3 length: 16
V gene: TRBV11-2
J gene: TRBJ2-6

CDR3 protein: ASSLQGRDSPLH
clone size: few
CDR3 length: 12
V gene: TRBV12-3/TRBV12-4
J gene: TRBJ1-6

CDR3 protein: SGSGSRGNTEAF
clone size: few
CDR3 length: 12
V gene: TRBV20-1
J gene: TRBJ1-1

CDR3 protein: ASSFRVPQSAQH
clone size: NA
CDR3 length: 12
V gene: TRBV12-3/TRBV12-4
J gene: TRBJ1-5

CDR3 protein: ASSLEQGKQY
clone size: few
CDR3 length: 10
V gene: TRBV7-9
J gene: TRBJ2-7

CDR3 protein: SVEWEGETQY
clone size: NA
CDR3 length: 10
V gene: TRBV29-1
J gene: TRBJ2-5

CDR3 protein: ASSRDPSYGYT
clone size: NA
CDR3 length: 11
V gene: TRBV11-2
J gene: TRBJ1-2

CDR3 protein: SAPSESTDTQY
clone size: NA
CDR3 length: 11
V gene: TRBV20-1
J gene: TRBJ2-3

CDR3 protein: ASRILQGAGGYT
clone size: few
CDR3 length: 12
V gene: TRBV5-6
J gene: TRBJ1-2

CDR3 protein: ASSWGRVDYEQY
clone size: many
CDR3 length: 12
V gene: TRBV5-1
J gene: TRBJ2-7

CDR3 protein: ASSYSGVTGNTIY
clone size: NA
CDR3 length: 13
V gene: TRBV6-5
J gene: TRBJ1-3

CDR3 protein: ASSGAPGGGDYNEQF
clone size: NA
CDR3 length: 15
V gene: TRBV9
J gene: TRBJ2-1

CDR3 protein: SAWTGTGVHEQY
clone size: many
CDR3 length: 12
V gene: TRBV20-1
J gene: TRBJ2-7

CDR3 protein: ASSERDTQSYEQY
clone size: NA
CDR3 length: 13
V gene: TRBV2
J gene: TRBJ2-7

CDR3 protein: ASSAGAEQF
clone size: NA
CDR3 length: 9
V gene: TRBV9
J gene: TRBJ2-1

CDR3 protein: ASSAGGAGGVGELF
clone size: few
CDR3 length: 14
V gene: TRBV12-3/TRBV12-4
J gene: TRBJ2-2

CDR3 protein: ASSLGSPGTDTQY
clone size: many
CDR3 length: 13
V gene: TRBV5-1
J gene: TRBJ2-3

CDR3 protein: ASSLGGQSTGELF
clone size: NA
CDR3 length: 13
V gene: TRBV7-2
J gene: TRBJ2-2

CDR3 protein: SASGAGGSTDTQY
clone size: many
CDR3 length: 13
V gene: TRBV20-1
J gene: TRBJ2-3

CDR3 protein: ASTDPGRSSYNEQF
clone size: many
CDR3 length: 14
V gene: TRBV12-3/TRBV12-4
J gene: TRBJ2-1

CDR3 protein: ASSSRATNEQF
clone size: NA
CDR3 length: 11
V gene: TRBV7-9
J gene: TRBJ2-1

CDR3 protein: SIKDSRDYGYT
clone size: NA
CDR3 length: 11
V gene: TRBV29-1
J gene: TRBJ1-2

CDR3 protein: SARDAGAGETQY
clone size: NA
CDR3 length: 12
V gene: TRBV20-1
J gene: TRBJ2-5

CDR3 protein: ATSRVAGGNTQY
clone size: NA
CDR3 length: 12
V gene: TRBV15
J gene: TRBJ2-3

CDR3 protein: ASSSDSAGGYT
clone size: NA
CDR3 length: 11
V gene: TRBV5-1
J gene: TRBJ1-2

CDR3 protein: SVAVGNTIY
clone size: NA
CDR3 length: 9
V gene: TRBV29-1
J gene: TRBJ1-3

CDR3 protein: ASSEQGNSNQPQH
clone size: few
CDR3 length: 13
V gene: TRBV5-1
J gene: TRBJ1-5

CDR3 protein: ASSLEGTRTGELF
clone size: NA
CDR3 length: 13
V gene: TRBV11-2
J gene: TRBJ2-2